The T cell receptor beta chain described here comes from a study of CD8 T cells in ankylosing spondylitis. Study observations and caveats: Reactive arthritis synovial fluid and blood previously showed some of these motif variants.

This CDR3 contains 13 residues. Germline loops: CDR1 SQVTM, CDR2 ANQGSEA. Deletions cut 7 bases from V and 7 bases from J, with 19 bases between. Of note for this clonotype: Its matching antigen is unknown. A read error may be the cause here, since a much bigger clone is one base away.

TCRdb reanalysed the 5' RACE reads using MiXCR and keeps one entry per CDR3 protein. Seen here are 200,000 to 250,000 distinct CDR3 sequences, more than 25% observed once, and the top ten hold 6.6%. The TCR was taken from a male donor with ankylosing spondylitis or in good health (not recorded which). The rearrangement links TRBV29-1 to TRBJ2-5; the D gene is possibly TRBD1 (7 bases). Sequencing used blood, either unsorted or a sorted T cell fraction (not recorded which). The CDR3 here is CSGARGVGGTQYF. The DNA of the CDR3 is TGCAGCGGCGCCAGGGGGGTAGGGGGGACCCAGTACTTC.